A single sample gave rise to the 7 T cell receptor beta chains below, sequenced in a study of shared clonotypes between healthy human individuals. TCRdb's copy holds only in-frame clones and misses some; the assay was immunoSEQ multiplex PCR. The sample carries approximately 1.5 million clones, approximately 98.5% recorded once. The sample taken for sequencing was naive CD4+ T cells sorted from blood. The subset is: CD45RA+ positively selected. Source of these receptors: a man aged 25-45 years in good health.

The chain combines TRBV10-3 with TRBJ2-3; a possible D gene is TRBD1 (6 bases). This CDR3 is built from 16 residues. The germline V and J ends were trimmed by 3 bases and 0 bases, with 13 bases remaining between them. Per germline, CDR1 ENHRY and CDR2 SYGVKD. The CDR3 region is CAISDPYQGSTDTQYF. The CDR3 DNA sequence: TGTGCCATCAGTGATCCATACCAGGGGAGCACAGATACGCAGTATTTT.

This rearrangement joins TRBV27 to TRBJ2-7, with 10 bases lining up with TRBD1. V lost 6 bases, J lost 2 bases, and 4 bases stayed unmatched. The germline gives CDR1 MNHEY, CDR2 SMNVEV (reference sequence). This CDR3 is built from 14 residues. CDR3 nucleotide sequence: TGTGCCAGCAGGAGACAGGGGGCGACCTACGAGCAGTACTTC. Encoded protein: CASRRQGATYEQYF.

V is TRBV27 and J is TRBJ2-2; TRBD1 matches at 9 bases. The germline CDR1 and CDR2 sequences are MNHEY and SMNVEV (reference sequence). Trimming removed 6 bases from V and 4 bases from J; junction bases left unmatched: 9. This CDR3 is built from 16 residues. This CDR3 is CASSLLGTGITGELFF. CDR3 sequence (DNA): TGTGCCAGCAGCCTCCTTGGGACAGGGATCACCGGGGAGCTGTTTTTT.

The chain couples TRBV7-9 to TRBJ2-1; 8 nucleotides line up with TRBD2. V gave up 7 bases and J gave up 7 bases; unmatched junction bases: 9. This CDR3 is built from 14 residues. Looked up from germline, CDR1 is SEHNR and CDR2 is FQNEAQ (reference sequence). In nucleotides, the CDR3 is TGTGCCAGCACCCCGGGACTAGATACAAATGAGCAGTTCTTC. It encodes CASTPGLDTNEQFF.

This clone was recorded once. The J gene is TRBJ1-2, the V gene TRBV5-4; TRBD1 matches 8 bases. Germline V gene lookup returns CDR1 SGHNT and CDR2 YYREEE (reference sequence). The ends lost 2 bases at V and 2 bases at J; junction bases unmatched: 5. The CDR3 has 15 residues. CDR3 sequence: CASSFDRGLNYGYTF. For the CDR3, the DNA is TGTGCCAGCAGCTTCGACAGGGGACTAAACTATGGCTACACCTTC.

The V and J genes are TRBV5-1 and TRBJ2-3, with TRBD1 as a possible D gene (6 bases). V was pared by 4 bases and J by 6 bases, with 15 bases between. Germline V gene lookup returns CDR1 SGHRS and CDR2 YFSETQ. This CDR3 has 14 residues. The CDR3: CASSIPQGLDTQYF. In DNA form, the CDR3 reads TGCGCCAGCAGCATCCCACAGGGTCTGGATACGCAGTATTTT.

This clone has a single count. The sample carries other DNA sequences with the same CDR3. The rearrangement uses TRBV5-1 and TRBJ2-7, with 9 bases fitting TRBD1. CDR1 and CDR2 from the germline V gene are SGHRS and YFSETQ. There are 14 residues in the CDR3. The V and J ends lost 0 bases and 4 bases, in that order; junction bases with no gene match: 2. CDR3 nucleotide sequence: TGCGCCAGCAGCTTGGAGGGACAGGGATACGAGCAGTACTTC. The encoded protein is CASSLEGQGYEQYF.